The 5 T cell receptor beta chains below come from one sample, sequenced in a study of CD8+ T cells in alopecia areata. As to treatment: oral pan-JAK inhibitor, 5-10 mg twice daily. After isolation, RNA underwent reverse transcription to generate cDNA as the sequencing template. Here immunoSEQ multiplex PCR was the method, and the copy in TCRdb shows in-frame clones only, minus some. The repertoire includes around 190,000 clones, 60% of them detected once, and over 1% sits in the top ten. Specimen: CD4+ T cells sorted from blood, collected at week 24, from a patient treated with tofacitinib. The origin of the receptors is a human donor with alopecia areata.

The sample holds one count of this clone. The CDR3 DNA sequence: TGCAGCGTTGAAGGGACAGGCTACGAGCAGTACTTC. It codes for CSVEGTGYEQYF. The V gene is TRBV29-1, the J gene TRBJ2-7; 7 bases line up with TRBD1. The CDR3 covers 12 residues. V lost 1 base to trimming and J lost 3 bases; unmatched junction nucleotides: 0. Germline CDR1 and CDR2: SQVTM and ANQGSEA.

The gene calls are TRBV30 and TRBJ2-5; D not certain. CDR1 is GTSNPN, CDR2 SVGIG, per germline (reference sequence). The ends were cut back, 2 bases at V and 2 bases at J, with 9 bases in the middle. CDR3 length equals 13 residues. The CDR3 sequence is CAWSPRRQETQYF. DNA for the CDR3: TGTGCCTGGAGTCCCCGGAGACAAGAGACCCAGTACTTC.

This clone was seen a few times. This chain connects TRBV5-6 to TRBJ2-7; D gene ambiguous. CDR3 length equals 13 residues. V dropped 2 bases and J dropped 3 bases, with 9 bases sitting between them. Germline CDR1 reads SGHDT; CDR2 reads YYEEEE. The CDR3 sequence: CASSFTRYYEQYF. The CDR3 DNA is TGTGCCAGCAGCTTCACCCGGTACTACGAGCAGTACTTC.

The V and J genes are TRBV14 and TRBJ1-2; possible D gene TRBD1, 5 bases. Trimming removed 5 bases at V and 8 bases at J, with 15 bases between. The CDR3 length is 13 residues. Looked up from germline, CDR1 is SGHDN and CDR2 is FVKESK. The CDR3 is CASSWDASEGYTF. The DNA for the CDR3 is TGTGCCAGCAGCTGGGACGCCAGCGAGGGCTACACCTTC.

This rearrangement joins TRBV30 to TRBJ2-2; D might be TRBD2 (6 bases). Germline V CDR1 and CDR2: GTSNPN, SVGIG (reference sequence). The length of the CDR3 is 14 residues. The V and J ends lost 5 bases and 4 bases respectively, with 14 bases between them. CDR3 nucleotide sequence: TGTGCCTGGTCCCGCGGGGCCATCACCGGGGAGCTGTTTTTT. Protein: CAWSRGAITGELFF.